These T cell receptor beta chains were read from a single sample in a study of OX40 agonist ivuxolimab in advanced cancers. The protocol was immunoSEQ multiplex PCR, while the TCRdb copy is restricted to in-frame clones and leaves out a portion. Among some 30,000 clones listed, 75% to 95% were seen once. The source material was CD4+ or CD8+ T cells sorted from blood, sampled in a trial of the OX40 agonist ivuxolimab. The receptors were gathered from an adult with an advanced solid tumor such as melanoma, head and neck, liver or kidney cancer. The CDR3 runs from the conserved cysteine through the conserved F or W. D genes are given only for firm matches. Size is stated for part of the rows, as once, few or many counts, or as a class when the clone is expanded.

CASSQGRRPLNTEAFF	TGTGCCAGCAGTCAGGGACGGAGGCCATTGAACACTGAAGCTTTCTTT	.	TRBV27	TRBJ1-1	.
CASGMVGTGGFEQFF	TGTGCCAGCGGGATGGTCGGGACAGGGGGTTTTGAGCAGTTCTTC	TRBD1	TRBV27	TRBJ2-1	.
CASSESGQPTEAFF	TGTGCCAGCAGTGAGTCGGGACAGCCCACTGAAGCTTTCTTT	TRBD1	TRBV6-1	TRBJ1-1	.
CASESGDYGYTF	TGTGCCAGTGAGTCGGGGGACTATGGCTACACCTTC	.	TRBV19	TRBJ1-2	.
CASSFLGLSYEQYF	TGTGCCAGCAGTTTTTTAGGGCTCTCCTACGAGCAGTACTTC	.	TRBV28	TRBJ2-7	.
CASSNRQGRYGYTF	TGTGCCAGTAGTAACAGACAGGGGCGCTATGGCTACACCTTC	TRBD1	TRBV19	TRBJ1-2	.
CATEGTEDLTGELFF	TGTGCCACGGAGGGGACTGAGGACCTCACCGGGGAGCTGTTTTTT	.	TRBV15	TRBJ2-2	.
CASSWFRTANYGYTF	TGTGCCAGCAGTTGGTTCAGGACAGCTAACTATGGCTACACCTTC	.	TRBV6-5	TRBJ1-2	.
CASSLSLVEGTDTQYF	TGTGCCAGCAGCTTAAGTTTGGTGGAAGGGACAGATACGCAGTATTTT	.	TRBV7-3	TRBJ2-3	.
CASTRQDMAKNIQYF	TGTGCCAGCACCAGACAGGACATGGCCAAAAACATTCAGTACTTC	.	TRBV5-5	TRBJ2-4	.
CASSSWDGDEQYF	TGTGCCAGCAGCAGTTGGGACGGCGACGAGCAGTACTTC	.	TRBV7-8	TRBJ2-7	.
CASSLQGGYNEQFF	TGTGCCAGCAGCCTACAGGGGGGTTACAATGAGCAGTTCTTC	TRBD1	TRBV27	TRBJ2-1	.
CASSLGLGQPSGNTIYF	TGTGCCAGCAGCTTAGGCCTTGGGCAGCCATCTGGAAACACCATATATTTT	.	TRBV13	TRBJ1-3	.
CASSLDGYTF	TGTGCCAGCAGTCTGGACGGCTACACCTTC	.	TRBV7-9	TRBJ1-2	.
CASSFGRSYEQYF	TGTGCCAGCAGTTTCGGCAGATCCTACGAGCAGTACTTC	.	TRBV27	TRBJ2-7	.
CASSEFLRPNEQFF	TGTGCCAGCAGTGAATTTCTTCGGCCAAATGAGCAGTTCTTC	.	TRBV2	TRBJ2-1	.
CATSREGAGKSSYEQYF	TGTGCCACCAGCAGAGAAGGCGCAGGCAAAAGCTCCTACGAGCAGTACTTC	.	TRBV15	TRBJ2-7	.
CASGLVGSEAFF	TGTGCTAGTGGTTTGGTAGGAAGTGAAGCTTTCTTT	.	TRBV12-5	TRBJ1-1	few
CASSWTVNQPQHF	TGTGCCAGCAGTTGGACGGTTAATCAGCCCCAGCATTTT	.	TRBV27	TRBJ1-5	.
CASSQDTDGSSGNTIYF	TGTGCCAGCAGCCAAGATACCGACGGGAGCTCTGGAAACACCATATATTTT	.	TRBV4-2	TRBJ1-3	once
CASQRGALLDAYNEQFF	TGTGCCAGCCAGCGGGGGGCCCTACTCGACGCCTACAATGAGCAGTTCTTC	TRBD2	TRBV28	TRBJ2-1	.
CSVVPQDSESEKLFF	TGCAGCGTTGTCCCCCAGGACAGCGAAAGTGAAAAACTGTTTTTT	.	TRBV29-1	TRBJ1-4	.